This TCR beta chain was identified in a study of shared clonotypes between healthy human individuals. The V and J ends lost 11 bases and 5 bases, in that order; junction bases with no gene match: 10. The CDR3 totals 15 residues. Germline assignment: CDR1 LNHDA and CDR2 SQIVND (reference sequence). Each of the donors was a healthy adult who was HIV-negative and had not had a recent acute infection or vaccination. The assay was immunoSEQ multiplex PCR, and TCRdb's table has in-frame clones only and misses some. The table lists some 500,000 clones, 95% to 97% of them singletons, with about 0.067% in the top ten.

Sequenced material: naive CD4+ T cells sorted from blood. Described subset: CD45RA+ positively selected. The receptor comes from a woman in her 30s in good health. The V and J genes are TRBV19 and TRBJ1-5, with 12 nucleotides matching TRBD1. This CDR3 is CASDGGQGAYQPQHF. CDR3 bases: TGTGCCTCCGACGGGGGACAGGGGGCTTATCAGCCCCAGCATTTT.